The present TCR beta chain was sequenced within a study of blood T cell repertoires in COVID-19. Overall study context: From the United States, Italy and Spain came samples of acute and convalescent COVID-19.

Participants' reported clinical history set cohort assignment. This clone was observed a single time. Trimming took off 4 bases at V and 8 bases at J, with 18 bases between the two ends. This CDR3 is 14 amino acids long. The germline CDR1 and CDR2 sequences are SGHRS and YFSETQ. Clones were sequenced by immunoSEQ multiplex PCR, and TCRdb holds only the in-frame ones, with some missing. The data show 140,000 or so clones, with roughly 81% seen just once and more than 3% held by the top ten. The source of this sequence is a woman aged 45-65 years with acute COVID-19. Sample: PBMCs or T cells enriched from blood (not recorded which). The chain is built from TRBV5-1 and TRBJ1-2; tentatively, D is TRBD1 (6 bases). This chain's CDR3 is CASSADRDIFGYTF. The CDR3 nucleotides are TGCGCCAGCAGCGCCGACCGGGACATTTTCGGCTACACCTTC.